Given below is one T cell receptor beta chain in context. The data derive from a study of blood T cell repertoires in COVID-19. About the research overall: Researchers got acute and convalescent COVID-19 samples from the United States, Italy and Spain.

After removal of 4 bases from V and 2 bases from J, the junction contained 3 bases not matched to a gene. The germline gives CDR1 SQVTM, CDR2 ANQGSEA. The CDR3 is made up of 13 amino acids. The repertoire was sequenced with immunoSEQ multiplex PCR; TCRdb's copy has only in-frame clones and lacks some. The sample holds roughly 90,000 clones, around four fifths seen once. Specimen: peripheral blood. This TCR was recovered from a human donor in a cohort sampled during active COVID-19. The V call is TRBV29-1, the J call TRBJ2-5; TRBD2 aligns across 8 bases. The CDR3 region is CSVARGGQETQYF. The DNA of the CDR3 is TGCAGCGTTGCCCGGGGGGGGCAAGAGACCCAGTACTTC.